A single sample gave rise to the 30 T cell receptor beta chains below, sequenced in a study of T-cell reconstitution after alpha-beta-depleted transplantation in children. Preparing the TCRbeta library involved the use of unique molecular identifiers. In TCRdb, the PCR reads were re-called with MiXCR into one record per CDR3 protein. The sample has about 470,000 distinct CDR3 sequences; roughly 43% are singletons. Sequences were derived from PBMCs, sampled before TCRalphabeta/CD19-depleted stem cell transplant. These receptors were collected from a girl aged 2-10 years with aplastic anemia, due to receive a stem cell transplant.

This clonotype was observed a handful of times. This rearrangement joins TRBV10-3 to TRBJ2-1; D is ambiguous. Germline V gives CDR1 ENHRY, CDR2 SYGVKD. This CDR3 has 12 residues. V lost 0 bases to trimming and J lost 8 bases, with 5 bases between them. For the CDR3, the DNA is TGTGCCATCAGTGAGTCGGATGATGAGCAGTTCTTC. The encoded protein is CAISESDDEQFF.

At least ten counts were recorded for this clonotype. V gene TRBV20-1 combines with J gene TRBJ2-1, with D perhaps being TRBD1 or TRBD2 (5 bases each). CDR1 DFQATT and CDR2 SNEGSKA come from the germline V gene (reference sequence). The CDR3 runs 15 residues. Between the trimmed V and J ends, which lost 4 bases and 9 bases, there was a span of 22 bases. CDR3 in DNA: TGCAGTGCTACCCCAAGAGGGCAGGGATTTGGTGAGCAGTTCTTC. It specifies CSATPRGQGFGEQFF.

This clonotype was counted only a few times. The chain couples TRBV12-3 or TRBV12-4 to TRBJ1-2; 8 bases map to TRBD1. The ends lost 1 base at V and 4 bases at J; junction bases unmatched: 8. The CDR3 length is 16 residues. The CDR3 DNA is TGTGCCAGCAGTTTAGGTACAGGGGGAAACGGCTATGGCTACACCTTC. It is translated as CASSLGTGGNGYGYTF.

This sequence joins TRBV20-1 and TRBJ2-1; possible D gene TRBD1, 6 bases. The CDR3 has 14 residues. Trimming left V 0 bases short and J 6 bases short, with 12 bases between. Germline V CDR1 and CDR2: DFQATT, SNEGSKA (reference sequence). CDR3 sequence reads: CSARDRPRGNEQFF. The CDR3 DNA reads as TGCAGTGCTAGAGACCGCCCCAGGGGCAATGAGCAGTTCTTC.

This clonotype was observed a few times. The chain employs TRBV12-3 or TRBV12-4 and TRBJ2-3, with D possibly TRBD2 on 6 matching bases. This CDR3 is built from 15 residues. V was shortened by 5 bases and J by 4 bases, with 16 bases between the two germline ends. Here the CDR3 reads CASSPQVGGADTQYF. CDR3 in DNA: TGTGCCAGCAGTCCCCAGGTAGGAGGGGCAGATACGCAGTATTTT.

CDR3 residues: CASSLELAPNTGELFF. The CDR3, as DNA: TGCGCCAGCAGCTTGGAGCTAGCGCCTAACACCGGGGAGCTGTTTTTT. This rearrangement joins TRBV5-1 to TRBJ2-2; a possible D gene is TRBD2 (6 bases). V shed 0 bases and J shed 2 bases, with 11 bases lying between them. The CDR3 loop spans 16 amino acids. Germline lookup yields CDR1 SGHRS and CDR2 YFSETQ.

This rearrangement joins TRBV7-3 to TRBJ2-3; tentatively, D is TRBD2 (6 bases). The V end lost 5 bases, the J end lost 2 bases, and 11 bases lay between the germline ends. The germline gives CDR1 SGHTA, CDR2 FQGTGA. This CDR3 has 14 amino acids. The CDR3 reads CASSLREHTDTQYF. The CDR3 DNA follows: TGTGCCAGCAGCCTCCGGGAGCACACAGATACGCAGTATTTT.

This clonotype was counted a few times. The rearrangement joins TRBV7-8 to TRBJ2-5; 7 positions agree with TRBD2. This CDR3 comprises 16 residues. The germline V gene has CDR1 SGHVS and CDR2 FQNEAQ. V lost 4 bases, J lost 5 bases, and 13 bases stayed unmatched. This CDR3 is CASSWREGVRSETQYF. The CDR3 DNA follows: TGTGCCAGCAGCTGGAGGGAGGGCGTAAGAAGCGAGACCCAGTACTTC.

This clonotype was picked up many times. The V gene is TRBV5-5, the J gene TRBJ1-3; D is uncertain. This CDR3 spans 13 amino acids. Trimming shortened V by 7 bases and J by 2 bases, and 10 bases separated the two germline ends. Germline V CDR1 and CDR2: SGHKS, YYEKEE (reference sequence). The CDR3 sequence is CASRAVPGNTIYF. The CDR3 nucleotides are TGTGCCAGCCGCGCGGTACCTGGAAACACCATATATTTT.

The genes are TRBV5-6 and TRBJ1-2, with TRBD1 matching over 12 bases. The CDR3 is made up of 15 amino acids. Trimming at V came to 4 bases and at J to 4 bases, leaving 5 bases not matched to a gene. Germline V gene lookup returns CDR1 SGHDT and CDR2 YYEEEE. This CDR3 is CASSAGTGGGYGYTF. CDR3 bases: TGTGCCAGCAGCGCTGGGACAGGGGGCGGCTATGGCTACACCTTC.

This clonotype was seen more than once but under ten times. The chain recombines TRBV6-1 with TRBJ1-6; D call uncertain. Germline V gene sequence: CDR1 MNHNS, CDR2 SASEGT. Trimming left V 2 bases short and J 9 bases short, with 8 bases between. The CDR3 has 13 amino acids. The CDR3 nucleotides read TGTGCCAGCAGTGAAAGGGAGATTTCACCCCTCCACTTT. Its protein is CASSEREISPLHF.

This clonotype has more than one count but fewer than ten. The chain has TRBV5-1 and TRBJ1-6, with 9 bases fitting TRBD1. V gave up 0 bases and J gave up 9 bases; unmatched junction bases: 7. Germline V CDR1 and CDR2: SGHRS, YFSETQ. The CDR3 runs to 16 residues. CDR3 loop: CASSLAGQGRGSPLHF. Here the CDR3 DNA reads TGCGCCAGCAGCTTGGCCGGACAGGGGCGAGGTTCACCCCTCCACTTT.

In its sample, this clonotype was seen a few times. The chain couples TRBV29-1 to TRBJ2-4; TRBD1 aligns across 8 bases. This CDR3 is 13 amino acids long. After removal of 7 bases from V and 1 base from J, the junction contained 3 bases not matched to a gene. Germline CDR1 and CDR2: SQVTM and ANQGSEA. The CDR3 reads CSGGTGAKNIQYF. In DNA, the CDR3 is TGCAGCGGAGGGACAGGTGCCAAAAACATTCAGTACTTC.

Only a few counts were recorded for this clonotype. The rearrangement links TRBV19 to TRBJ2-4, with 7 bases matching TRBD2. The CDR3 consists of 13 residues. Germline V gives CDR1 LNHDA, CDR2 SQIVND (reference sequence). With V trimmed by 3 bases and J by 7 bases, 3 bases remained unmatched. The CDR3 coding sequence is TGTGCCAGTAGTATCGGACTAGGGAACATTCAGTACTTC. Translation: CASSIGLGNIQYF.

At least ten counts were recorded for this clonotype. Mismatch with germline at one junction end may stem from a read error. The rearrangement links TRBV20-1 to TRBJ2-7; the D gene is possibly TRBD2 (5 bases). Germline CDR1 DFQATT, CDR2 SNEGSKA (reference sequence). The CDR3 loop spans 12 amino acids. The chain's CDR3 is CSARADSYEQYF. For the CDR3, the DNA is TGCAGTGCCAGAGCGGACTCCTACGAGCAGTACTTC.

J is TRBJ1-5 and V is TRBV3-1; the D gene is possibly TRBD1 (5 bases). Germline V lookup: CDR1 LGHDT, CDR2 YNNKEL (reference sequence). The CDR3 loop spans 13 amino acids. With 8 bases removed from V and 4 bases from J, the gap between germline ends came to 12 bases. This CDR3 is CASGATGNQPQHF. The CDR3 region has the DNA TGTGCCAGCGGGGCAACAGGAAATCAGCCCCAGCATTTT. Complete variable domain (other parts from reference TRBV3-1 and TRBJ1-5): DTAVSQTPKYLVTQMGNDKSIKCEQNLGHDTMYWYKQDSKKFLKIMFSYNNKELIINETVPNRFSPKSPDKAHLNLHINSLELGDSAVYFCASGATGNQPQHFGDGTRLSIL.

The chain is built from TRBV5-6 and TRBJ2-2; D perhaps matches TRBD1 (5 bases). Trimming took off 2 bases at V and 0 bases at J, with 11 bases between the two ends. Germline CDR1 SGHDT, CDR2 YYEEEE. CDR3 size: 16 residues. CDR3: CASSFVPGTNTGELFF. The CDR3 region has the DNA TGTGCCAGCAGCTTCGTCCCAGGGACGAACACCGGGGAGCTGTTTTTT.

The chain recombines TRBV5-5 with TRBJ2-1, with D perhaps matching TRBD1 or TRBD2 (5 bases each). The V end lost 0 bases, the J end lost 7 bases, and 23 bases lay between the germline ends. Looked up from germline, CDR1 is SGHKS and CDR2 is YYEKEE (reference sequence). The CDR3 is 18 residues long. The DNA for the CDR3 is TGTGCCAGCAGCTTGGAGGGGATAGGGCACAATCGAGGGAATGAGCAGTTCTTC. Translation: CASSLEGIGHNRGNEQFF.

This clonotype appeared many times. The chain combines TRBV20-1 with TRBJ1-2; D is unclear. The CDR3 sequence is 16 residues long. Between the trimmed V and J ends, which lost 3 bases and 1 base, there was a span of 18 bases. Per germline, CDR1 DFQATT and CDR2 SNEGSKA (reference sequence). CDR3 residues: CSARALDREGNYGYTF. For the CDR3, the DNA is TGCAGTGCTAGGGCTCTGGACCGAGAGGGTAACTATGGCTACACCTTC.

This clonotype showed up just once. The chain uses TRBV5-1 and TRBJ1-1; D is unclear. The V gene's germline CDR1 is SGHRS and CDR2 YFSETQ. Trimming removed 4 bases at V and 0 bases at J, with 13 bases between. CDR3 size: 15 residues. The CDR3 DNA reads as TGCGCCAGCAGCATGACTATGGCAGTGAACACTGAAGCTTTCTTT. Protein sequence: CASSMTMAVNTEAFF.

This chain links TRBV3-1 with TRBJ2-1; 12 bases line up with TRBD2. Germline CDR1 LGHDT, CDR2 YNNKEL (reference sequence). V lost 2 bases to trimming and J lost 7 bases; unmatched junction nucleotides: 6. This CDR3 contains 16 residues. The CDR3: CASSQWTSGASNEQFF. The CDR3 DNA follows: TGTGCCAGCAGCCAATGGACTAGCGGGGCAAGTAATGAGCAGTTCTTC.

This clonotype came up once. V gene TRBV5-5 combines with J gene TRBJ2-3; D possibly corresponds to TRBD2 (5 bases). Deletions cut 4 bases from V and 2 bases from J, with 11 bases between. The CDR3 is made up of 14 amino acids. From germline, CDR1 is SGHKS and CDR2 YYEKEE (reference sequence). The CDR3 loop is CASSPEDATDTQYF. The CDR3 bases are TGTGCCAGCAGCCCGGAGGACGCCACAGATACGCAGTATTTT.

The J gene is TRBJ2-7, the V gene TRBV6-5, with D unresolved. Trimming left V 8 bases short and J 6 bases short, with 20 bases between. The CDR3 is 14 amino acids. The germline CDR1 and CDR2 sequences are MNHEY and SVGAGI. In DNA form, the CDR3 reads TGTGCCAGCTCAGTTACATCAGGCTCACCCGAGCAGTACTTC. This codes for CASSVTSGSPEQYF.

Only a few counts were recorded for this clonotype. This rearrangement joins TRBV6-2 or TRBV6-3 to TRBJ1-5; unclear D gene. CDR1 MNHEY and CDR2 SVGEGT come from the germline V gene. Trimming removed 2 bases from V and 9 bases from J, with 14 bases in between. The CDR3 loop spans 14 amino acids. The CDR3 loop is CASSYPKASGPQHF. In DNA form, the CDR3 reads TGTGCCAGCAGTTACCCCAAGGCCTCGGGGCCCCAGCATTTT.

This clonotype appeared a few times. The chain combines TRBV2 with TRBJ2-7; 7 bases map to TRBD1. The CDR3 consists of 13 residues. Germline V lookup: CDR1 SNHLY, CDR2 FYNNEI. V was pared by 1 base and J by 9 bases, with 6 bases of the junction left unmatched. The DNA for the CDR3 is TGTGCCAGCAGTGAAGGGACAGGAACAAGGCAGTACTTC. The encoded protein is CASSEGTGTRQYF.

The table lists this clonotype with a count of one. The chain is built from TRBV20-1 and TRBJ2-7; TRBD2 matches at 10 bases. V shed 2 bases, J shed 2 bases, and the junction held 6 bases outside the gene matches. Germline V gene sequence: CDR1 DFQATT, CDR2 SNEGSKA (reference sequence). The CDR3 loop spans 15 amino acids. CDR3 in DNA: TGCAGTGCTAGACGTTCACTAGCGGGAACCTACGAGCAGTACTTC. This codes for CSARRSLAGTYEQYF.

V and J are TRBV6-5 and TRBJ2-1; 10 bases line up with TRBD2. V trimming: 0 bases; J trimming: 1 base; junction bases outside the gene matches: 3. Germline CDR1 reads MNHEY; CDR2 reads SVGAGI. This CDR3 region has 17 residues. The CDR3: CASSYSVAGGSYNEQFF. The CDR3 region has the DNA TGTGCCAGCAGTTACTCTGTAGCGGGAGGATCCTACAATGAGCAGTTCTTC.

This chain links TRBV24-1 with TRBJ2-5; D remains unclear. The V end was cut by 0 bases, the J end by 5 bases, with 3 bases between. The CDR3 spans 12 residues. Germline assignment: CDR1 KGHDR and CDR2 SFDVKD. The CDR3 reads CATSDLFETQYF. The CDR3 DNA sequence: TGTGCCACCAGTGATTTGTTCGAGACCCAGTACTTC.

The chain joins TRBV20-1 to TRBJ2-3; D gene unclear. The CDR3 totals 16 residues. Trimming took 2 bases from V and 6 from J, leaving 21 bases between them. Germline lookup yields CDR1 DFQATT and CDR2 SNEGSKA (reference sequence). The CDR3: CSARPPGPPWADTQYF. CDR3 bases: TGCAGTGCTAGACCACCGGGCCCACCTTGGGCGGATACGCAGTATTTT.

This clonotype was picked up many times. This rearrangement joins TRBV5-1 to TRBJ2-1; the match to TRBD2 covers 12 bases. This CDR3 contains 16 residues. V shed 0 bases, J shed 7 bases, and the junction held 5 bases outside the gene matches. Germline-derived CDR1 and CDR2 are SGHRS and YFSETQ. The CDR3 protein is CASSLGVLAGGNEQFF. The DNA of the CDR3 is TGCGCCAGCAGCTTGGGGGTACTAGCGGGAGGTAATGAGCAGTTCTTC. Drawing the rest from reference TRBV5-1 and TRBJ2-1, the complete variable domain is KAGVTQTPRYLIKTRGQQVTLSCSPISGHRSVSWYQQTPGQGLQFLFEYFSETQRNKGNFPGRFSGRQFSNSRSEMNVSTLELGDSALYLCASSLGVLAGGNEQFFGPGTRLTVL.